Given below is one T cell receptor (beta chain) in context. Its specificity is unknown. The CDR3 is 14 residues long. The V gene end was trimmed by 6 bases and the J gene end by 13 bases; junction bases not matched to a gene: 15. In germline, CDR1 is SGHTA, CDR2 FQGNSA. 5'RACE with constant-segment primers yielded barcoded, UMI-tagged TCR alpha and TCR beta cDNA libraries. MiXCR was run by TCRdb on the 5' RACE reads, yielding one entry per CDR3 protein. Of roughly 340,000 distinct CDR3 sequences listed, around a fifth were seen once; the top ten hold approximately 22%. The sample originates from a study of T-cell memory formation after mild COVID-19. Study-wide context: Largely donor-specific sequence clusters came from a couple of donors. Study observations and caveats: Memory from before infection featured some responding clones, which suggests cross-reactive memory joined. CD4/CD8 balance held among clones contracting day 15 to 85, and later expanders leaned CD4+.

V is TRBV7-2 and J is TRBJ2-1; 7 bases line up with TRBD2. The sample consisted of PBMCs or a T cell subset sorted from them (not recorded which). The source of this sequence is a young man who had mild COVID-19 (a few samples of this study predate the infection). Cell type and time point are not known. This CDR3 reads CASRNSRSSGAQFF. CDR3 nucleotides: TGTGCCAGCAGAAATAGTAGGTCTAGCGGTGCCCAGTTCTTC.